Each of the 14 T cell receptor beta chains below was sequenced from the same sample in a study of OX40 agonist ivuxolimab in advanced cancers. Only in-frame clones appear in the TCRdb table, and some are missing; sequencing was by immunoSEQ multiplex PCR. The sample holds over 60,000 clones; roughly 80% are singletons and the top ten take around 1.9%. The sample was CD4+ or CD8+ T cells sorted from blood, taken in a trial of the OX40 agonist ivuxolimab. The receptors here all came from an adult with an advanced solid tumor such as melanoma, head and neck, liver or kidney cancer.

This clone was recorded once. The CDR3: CASSHEGQSGDEQFF. The CDR3 coding sequence is TGCGCCAGCAGCCACGAGGGGCAGTCCGGCGATGAGCAGTTCTTC. The V call is TRBV4-3, the J call TRBJ2-1; D is possibly TRBD1 or TRBD2 (5 bases each). The germline V gene has CDR1 LGHNA and CDR2 YSLEER. The CDR3 spans 15 residues. V was pared by 3 bases and J by 8 bases, with 17 bases between.

This clone came up once. The V call is TRBV7-2, the J call TRBJ2-1; 8 nucleotides agree with TRBD2. The CDR3 has 15 amino acids. Germline V lookup: CDR1 SGHTA, CDR2 FQGNSA. The V segment lost 5 bases and the J segment 10 bases; nucleotides outside the gene matches: 13. The CDR3 loop reads CASSHEAIIAGEQFF. The CDR3 nucleotides read TGTGCCAGCAGCCACGAAGCGATAATAGCGGGAGAGCAGTTCTTC.

The chain couples TRBV5-1 to TRBJ1-1, with a possible D match to TRBD1 (6 bases). V lost 4 bases and J lost 4, with 14 bases in between. CDR1 SGHRS and CDR2 YFSETQ come from the germline V gene. This CDR3 spans 14 amino acids. This chain's CDR3 is CASSTGLVGTEAFF. The CDR3, as DNA: TGCGCCAGCAGCACAGGGTTAGTGGGCACTGAAGCTTTCTTT.

The V and J genes are TRBV5-1 and TRBJ2-5, with TRBD2 matching over 7 bases. CDR3 length: 14 amino acids. The junction had 3 bases not matched to a gene; V was cut back by 2 bases and J by 2 bases. Per the germline V gene, CDR1 is SGHRS and CDR2 is YFSETQ. CDR3 bases: TGCGCCAGCAGCTTCGCCGGGAGGCAAGAGACCCAGTACTTC. The encoded protein is CASSFAGRQETQYF.

V gene TRBV19 combines with J gene TRBJ2-1; D is possibly TRBD1 or TRBD2 (5 bases each). V shed 9 bases and J shed 5 bases, with 17 bases lying between them. Germline V CDR1 and CDR2: LNHDA, SQIVND (reference sequence). This CDR3 has 14 amino acids. The DNA for the CDR3 is TGTGCCAGGGAAACCGGGACGGACGACAATGAGCAGTTCTTC. It encodes CARETGTDDNEQFF.

The rearrangement uses TRBV6-4 and TRBJ2-7, with 9 bases that match TRBD1. Germline V gene lookup returns CDR1 MRHNA and CDR2 SNTAGT. The CDR3 consists of 15 residues. The V gene end was trimmed by 4 bases and the J gene end by 2 bases; junction bases not matched to a gene: 6. The DNA for the CDR3 is TGTGCCAGCAGTGCCTCGGGGGACAGGGCCTACGAGCAGTACGTC. Translated: CASSASGDRAYEQYV.

This clone was found a few times. CDR3 residues: CASSRIEGQGPPEAFF. CDR3 coding DNA: TGCGCCAGCAGCCGAATTGAGGGACAGGGCCCCCCTGAAGCTTTCTTT. The V call is TRBV4-1, the J call TRBJ1-1; 9 bases map to TRBD1. The CDR3 runs 16 residues. The V gene's germline CDR1 is MGHRA and CDR2 YSYEKL. J lost 6 bases, V lost 4 bases, and 12 bases had no gene match.

The chain uses TRBV11-2 and TRBJ2-1; 10 bases map to TRBD2. The germline gives CDR1 SGHAT, CDR2 FQNNGV. V shed 5 bases and J 0 bases; nucleotides not matched to a gene: 10. This CDR3 is built from 18 residues. The CDR3 sequence is CASSLKTSGTSSYNEQFF. The CDR3 DNA is TGTGCCAGCAGCCTCAAAACTAGCGGGACAAGCTCCTACAATGAGCAGTTCTTC.

The chain joins TRBV28 to TRBJ1-5; maybe TRBD1 (5 bases). The CDR3 covers 13 residues. Per germline, CDR1 MDHEN and CDR2 SYDVKM. V lost 8 bases, J lost 7 bases, and 15 bases lay in between. The CDR3 is CASWGGVVQPQHF. The DNA for the CDR3 is TGTGCCAGCTGGGGGGGGGTGGTCCAGCCCCAGCATTTT.

The chain uses TRBV2 and TRBJ2-1; the D gene is possibly TRBD2 (5 bases). The V end was cut by 6 bases, the J end by 7 bases, with 13 bases between. The CDR3 is 13 amino acids. Germline assignment: CDR1 SNHLY and CDR2 FYNNEI. The CDR3 region is CASRTAGWNEQFF. CDR3 coding DNA: TGTGCCAGCAGGACGGCGGGTTGGAATGAGCAGTTCTTC.

V is TRBV5-1 and J is TRBJ2-2; D is ambiguous. CDR3 length equals 16 residues. CDR1 and CDR2 (germline): SGHRS, YFSETQ. V was shortened by 0 bases and J by 0 bases, with 9 bases between the two germline ends. The CDR3: CASSLGWSANTGELFF. As DNA, the CDR3 is TGCGCCAGCAGCTTGGGTTGGTCCGCGAACACCGGGGAGCTGTTTTTT.

The chain recombines TRBV18 with TRBJ2-1, with 11 bases identical to TRBD1. V shed 4 bases, J shed 0 bases, and the junction held 5 bases outside the gene matches. The germline V gene encodes CDR1 KGHSH and CDR2 LQKENI. The CDR3 runs 17 residues. The CDR3 nucleotides read TGTGCCAGCTCACTCCCCGGGACAGGGGGCTCCTACAATGAGCAGTTCTTC. Translated, it gives CASSLPGTGGSYNEQFF.

V is TRBV18 and J is TRBJ2-1, with 8 bases matching TRBD2. CDR1 is KGHSH, CDR2 LQKENI, per germline. CDR3 length equals 16 residues. The V and J ends lost 2 bases and 4 bases, in that order; junction bases with no gene match: 7. This CDR3 reads CASSPSPAGVYNEQFF. In nucleotides, the CDR3 is TGTGCCAGCTCACCAAGTCCAGCGGGAGTTTACAATGAGCAGTTCTTC. Full variable domain (rest looked up from reference TRBV18 and TRBJ2-1): NAGVMQNPRHLVRRRGQEARLRCSPMKGHSHVYWYRQLPEEGLKFMVYLQKENIIDESGMPKERFSAEFPKEGPSILRIQQVVRGDSAAYFCASSPSPAGVYNEQFFGPGTRLTVL.

This clone was seen only a few times. V is TRBV10-3 and J is TRBJ1-1; D possibly corresponds to TRBD1 (5 bases). The germline V and J ends were trimmed by 4 bases and 1 base, with 10 bases remaining between them. Germline-derived CDR1 and CDR2 are ENHRY and SYGVKD. This CDR3 comprises 14 residues. The CDR3 loop reads CAISVGGGNTEAFF. CDR3 DNA sequence: TGTGCCATCAGTGTCGGCGGGGGGAACACTGAAGCTTTCTTT.